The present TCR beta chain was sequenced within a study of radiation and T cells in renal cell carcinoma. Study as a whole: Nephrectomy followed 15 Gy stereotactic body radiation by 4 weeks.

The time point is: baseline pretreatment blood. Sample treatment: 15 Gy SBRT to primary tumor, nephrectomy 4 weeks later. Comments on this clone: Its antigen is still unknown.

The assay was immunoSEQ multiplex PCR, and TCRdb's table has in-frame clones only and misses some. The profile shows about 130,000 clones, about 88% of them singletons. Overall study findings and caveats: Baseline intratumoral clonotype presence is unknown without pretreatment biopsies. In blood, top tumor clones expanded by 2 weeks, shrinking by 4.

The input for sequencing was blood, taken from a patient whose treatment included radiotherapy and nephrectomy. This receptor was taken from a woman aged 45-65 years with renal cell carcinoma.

CDR3 nucleotides: TGTGCCAGCAGTGACAGTTATAGCAATCAGCCCCAGCATTTT. Translated: CASSDSYSNQPQHF. This chain joins TRBV6-4 and TRBJ1-5, with D unclear. Trimming took off 2 bases at V and 0 bases at J, with 5 bases between the two ends. CDR1 and CDR2 from the germline V gene are MRHNA and SNTAGT. The CDR3 is 14 residues long.